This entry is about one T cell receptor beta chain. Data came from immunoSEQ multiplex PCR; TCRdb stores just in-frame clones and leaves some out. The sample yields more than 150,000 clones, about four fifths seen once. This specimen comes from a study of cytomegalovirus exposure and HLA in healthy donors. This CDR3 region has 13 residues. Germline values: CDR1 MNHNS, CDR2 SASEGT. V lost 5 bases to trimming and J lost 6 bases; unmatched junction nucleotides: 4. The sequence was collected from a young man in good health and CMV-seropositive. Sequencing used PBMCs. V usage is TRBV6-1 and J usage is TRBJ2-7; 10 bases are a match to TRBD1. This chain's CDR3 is CASSRGTGVEQYF. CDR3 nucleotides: TGTGCCAGCAGTCGGGGGACAGGGGTCGAGCAGTACTTC.